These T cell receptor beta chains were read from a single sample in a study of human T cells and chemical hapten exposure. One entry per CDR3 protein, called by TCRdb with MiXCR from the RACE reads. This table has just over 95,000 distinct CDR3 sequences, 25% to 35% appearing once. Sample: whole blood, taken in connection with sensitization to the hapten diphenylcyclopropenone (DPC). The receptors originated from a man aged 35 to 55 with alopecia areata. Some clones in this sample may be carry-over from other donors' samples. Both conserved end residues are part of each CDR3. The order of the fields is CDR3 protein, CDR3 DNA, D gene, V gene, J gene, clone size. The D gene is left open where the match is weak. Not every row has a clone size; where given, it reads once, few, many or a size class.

CDR3aa: CASSPRWNEQFF
CDR3nt: TGTGCCAGCAGTCCCAGATGGAATGAGCAGTTCTTC
d_gene: .
v_gene: TRBV12-3/TRBV12-4
j_gene: TRBJ2-1
abundance: few

CDR3aa: CASSRGAGGPFPSDTQYF
CDR3nt: TGTGCCAGCAGCCGGGGAGCGGGAGGGCCCTTCCCGAGTGATACGCAGTATTTT
d_gene: TRBD2
v_gene: TRBV12-3/TRBV12-4
j_gene: TRBJ2-3
abundance: few

CDR3aa: CSARRATGNQPQHF
CDR3nt: TGCAGTGCTAGAAGGGCGACGGGGAATCAGCCCCAGCATTTT
d_gene: .
v_gene: TRBV20-1
j_gene: TRBJ1-5
abundance: .

CDR3aa: CASSLGSGGRTDTQYF
CDR3nt: TGTGCCAGCAGCTTAGGATCCGGCGGGAGAACAGATACGCAGTATTTT
d_gene: TRBD2
v_gene: TRBV7-9
j_gene: TRBJ2-3
abundance: .

CDR3aa: CASSFREGSTGANVLTF
CDR3nt: TGCGCCAGCAGCTTTCGAGAGGGATCGACTGGGGCCAACGTCCTGACTTTC
d_gene: .
v_gene: TRBV5-1
j_gene: TRBJ2-6
abundance: few

CDR3aa: CASSPPGRGAYEQYF
CDR3nt: TGTGCCAGCAGTCCCCCCGGCAGGGGCGCCTACGAGCAGTACTTC
d_gene: .
v_gene: TRBV28
j_gene: TRBJ2-7
abundance: .

CDR3aa: CASSLYRGADEPPLHF
CDR3nt: TGTGCCAGCAGTTTATATCGGGGGGCGGACGAGCCACCCCTCCACTTT
d_gene: .
v_gene: TRBV27
j_gene: TRBJ1-6
abundance: few

CDR3aa: CASSLGQASTDTQYF
CDR3nt: TGTGCCAGCAGCTTGGGACAAGCTAGCACAGATACGCAGTATTTT
d_gene: .
v_gene: TRBV5-5
j_gene: TRBJ2-3
abundance: .

CDR3aa: CASSPPPPSYEQYF
CDR3nt: TGTGCCAGCTCACCACCTCCCCCCTCCTACGAGCAGTACTTC
d_gene: .
v_gene: TRBV18
j_gene: TRBJ2-7
abundance: few

CDR3aa: CASSQQGSAAKNIQYF
CDR3nt: TGTGCCAGCTCACAACAGGGGTCGGCGGCCAAAAACATTCAGTACTTC
d_gene: TRBD1
v_gene: TRBV18
j_gene: TRBJ2-4
abundance: .

CDR3aa: CASSQGTGGYEQYF
CDR3nt: TGTGCCAGCAGCCAAGGCACAGGGGGATACGAGCAGTACTTC
d_gene: TRBD1
v_gene: TRBV16
j_gene: TRBJ2-7
abundance: many

CDR3aa: CSVDATSGAQETQYF
CDR3nt: TGCAGCGTTGATGCGACTAGCGGAGCTCAAGAGACCCAGTACTTC
d_gene: TRBD2
v_gene: TRBV29-1
j_gene: TRBJ2-5
abundance: .

CDR3aa: CASSFINQPQHF
CDR3nt: TGTGCCAGCAGCTTTATCAATCAGCCCCAGCATTTT
d_gene: .
v_gene: TRBV7-2
j_gene: TRBJ1-5
abundance: few

CDR3aa: CASSLWGRAYEQYF
CDR3nt: TGTGCCAGCAGCCTTTGGGGCCGCGCCTACGAGCAGTACTTC
d_gene: .
v_gene: TRBV5-5
j_gene: TRBJ2-7
abundance: few

CDR3aa: CSAMGLAGVGQFF
CDR3nt: TGCAGTGCCATGGGACTAGCGGGAGTTGGGCAGTTCTTC
d_gene: TRBD2
v_gene: TRBV20-1
j_gene: TRBJ2-1
abundance: .

CDR3aa: CASSFSRTPDSPLHF
CDR3nt: TGTGCCAGCAGCTTCAGTAGGACGCCGGATTCACCCCTCCACTTT
d_gene: .
v_gene: TRBV7-9
j_gene: TRBJ1-6
abundance: few

CDR3aa: CASRPPGLSGANVLTF
CDR3nt: TGTGCCAGCAGACCCCCCGGGCTTTCTGGGGCCAACGTCCTGACTTTC
d_gene: .
v_gene: TRBV28
j_gene: TRBJ2-6
abundance: .

CDR3aa: CSVSGTMNTEAFF
CDR3nt: TGCAGTGTTTCCGGGACAATGAACACTGAAGCTTTCTTT
d_gene: .
v_gene: TRBV20-1
j_gene: TRBJ1-1
abundance: once

CDR3aa: CASSQELTSYNEQFF
CDR3nt: TGTGCCAGCAGCCAAGAACTTACATCCTACAATGAGCAGTTCTTC
d_gene: .
v_gene: TRBV3-1
j_gene: TRBJ2-1
abundance: .

CDR3aa: CSASAGGTYNEQFF
CDR3nt: TGCAGTGCTAGCGCAGGAGGTACTTACAATGAGCAGTTCTTC
d_gene: .
v_gene: TRBV20-1
j_gene: TRBJ2-1
abundance: few

CDR3aa: CASCAHRGADQPQHF
CDR3nt: TGTGCCAGTTGTGCCCACCGGGGGGCAGATCAGCCCCAGCATTTT
d_gene: .
v_gene: TRBV27
j_gene: TRBJ1-5
abundance: .

CDR3aa: CASSETRRRTDTQYF
CDR3nt: TGTGCCAGCAGTGAAACTAGGAGGAGGACAGATACGCAGTATTTT
d_gene: .
v_gene: TRBV6-1
j_gene: TRBJ2-3
abundance: once

CDR3aa: CASSLARAWGEQYF
CDR3nt: TGTGCCAGCAGCTTAGCGCGGGCTTGGGGCGAGCAGTACTTC
d_gene: .
v_gene: TRBV7-2
j_gene: TRBJ2-7
abundance: .

CDR3aa: CASSPNGYNEQFF
CDR3nt: TGTGCCAGCAGCCCTAATGGGTACAATGAGCAGTTCTTC
d_gene: .
v_gene: TRBV11-2
j_gene: TRBJ2-1
abundance: few

CDR3aa: CASSLGTGGDTEAFF
CDR3nt: TGTGCCAGCAGCTTAGGGACAGGAGGAGACACTGAAGCTTTCTTT
d_gene: TRBD1
v_gene: TRBV7-9
j_gene: TRBJ1-1
abundance: .

CDR3aa: CSAVDRGSNQPQHF
CDR3nt: TGCAGTGCTGTCGACAGGGGGAGCAATCAGCCCCAGCATTTT
d_gene: TRBD1
v_gene: TRBV20-1
j_gene: TRBJ1-5
abundance: once

CDR3aa: CASSLQYRDTQYF
CDR3nt: TGTGCCAGCAGTTTACAGTATAGAGATACGCAGTATTTT
d_gene: .
v_gene: TRBV27
j_gene: TRBJ2-3
abundance: .

CDR3aa: CAWTLASGRDRGRSYNEQFF
CDR3nt: TGTGCCTGGACTTTGGCTAGCGGGAGGGACAGGGGTAGGTCCTACAATGAGCAGTTCTTC
d_gene: TRBD2
v_gene: TRBV30
j_gene: TRBJ2-1
abundance: few

CDR3aa: CASSFRESPLHF
CDR3nt: TGTGCCAGCAGTTTCCGGGAGTCACCCCTCCACTTT
d_gene: .
v_gene: TRBV12-3/TRBV12-4
j_gene: TRBJ1-6
abundance: .

CDR3aa: CASSLPGTGSNEQFF
CDR3nt: TGTGCCAGCAGCCTTCCCGGGACAGGGTCCAATGAGCAGTTCTTC
d_gene: TRBD1
v_gene: TRBV14
j_gene: TRBJ2-1
abundance: few

CDR3aa: CASSLDGTSYNEQFF
CDR3nt: TGCGCCAGCAGCTTGGATGGCACCTCCTACAATGAGCAGTTCTTC
d_gene: .
v_gene: TRBV5-1
j_gene: TRBJ2-1
abundance: few

CDR3aa: CSVEDVKRGPLDEQFF
CDR3nt: TGCAGCGTTGAAGATGTGAAGCGGGGGCCTTTGGATGAGCAGTTCTTC
d_gene: TRBD2
v_gene: TRBV29-1
j_gene: TRBJ2-1
abundance: few

CDR3aa: CSGQGMWGATEAFF
CDR3nt: TGCAGTGGTCAAGGGATGTGGGGAGCCACTGAAGCTTTCTTT
d_gene: .
v_gene: TRBV20-1
j_gene: TRBJ1-1
abundance: few

CDR3aa: CASTVGSGRGGQETQYF
CDR3nt: TGCGCCAGCACCGTAGGGAGCGGGAGAGGTGGGCAAGAGACCCAGTACTTC
d_gene: TRBD2
v_gene: TRBV5-1
j_gene: TRBJ2-5
abundance: few

CDR3aa: CASSHGQGAVYEQYF
CDR3nt: TGTGCCAGCAGCCACGGACAGGGGGCCGTCTACGAGCAGTACTTC
d_gene: TRBD1
v_gene: TRBV11-1
j_gene: TRBJ2-7
abundance: .

CDR3aa: CSARDRDGDTQYF
CDR3nt: TGCAGTGCTAGAGATAGAGATGGAGATACGCAGTATTTT
d_gene: .
v_gene: TRBV20-1
j_gene: TRBJ2-3
abundance: .

CDR3aa: CASSGPGTSGRVVYEQFF
CDR3nt: TGTGCCAGCAGTGGGCCCGGGACTAGCGGGAGGGTTGTATATGAGCAGTTCTTC
d_gene: TRBD2
v_gene: TRBV2
j_gene: TRBJ2-1
abundance: few

CDR3aa: CASSQLAGSGSDTQYF
CDR3nt: TGTGCCAGCAGTCAATTAGCGGGAAGTGGGTCAGATACGCAGTATTTT
d_gene: TRBD2
v_gene: TRBV6-5
j_gene: TRBJ2-3
abundance: .

CDR3aa: CASGSRGPNSPLHF
CDR3nt: TGCGCCAGCGGGAGCAGGGGCCCTAATTCACCCCTCCACTTT
d_gene: .
v_gene: TRBV5-1
j_gene: TRBJ1-6
abundance: .

CDR3aa: CASRQRLAGGRTGELFF
CDR3nt: TGTGCCAGCAGACAACGACTAGCGGGAGGGCGCACCGGGGAGCTGTTTTTT
d_gene: TRBD2
v_gene: TRBV3-1
j_gene: TRBJ2-2
abundance: few

CDR3aa: CASRRTETQYF
CDR3nt: TGTGCCAGCCGCAGGACCGAGACCCAGTACTTC
d_gene: .
v_gene: TRBV6-2/TRBV6-3
j_gene: TRBJ2-5
abundance: .

CDR3aa: CASSPATGEEGNQPQHF
CDR3nt: TGTGCCAGCTCACCAGCGACAGGAGAGGAAGGCAATCAGCCCCAGCATTTT
d_gene: .
v_gene: TRBV18
j_gene: TRBJ1-5
abundance: few

CDR3aa: CASSFKTSGANVLTF
CDR3nt: TGTGCCAGCAGTTTCAAGACCTCTGGGGCCAACGTCCTGACTTTC
d_gene: .
v_gene: TRBV28
j_gene: TRBJ2-6
abundance: .

CDR3aa: CSARALQGGSGETQYF
CDR3nt: TGCAGTGCTAGAGCCCTACAGGGGGGGTCCGGGGAGACCCAGTACTTC
d_gene: .
v_gene: TRBV20-1
j_gene: TRBJ2-5
abundance: .